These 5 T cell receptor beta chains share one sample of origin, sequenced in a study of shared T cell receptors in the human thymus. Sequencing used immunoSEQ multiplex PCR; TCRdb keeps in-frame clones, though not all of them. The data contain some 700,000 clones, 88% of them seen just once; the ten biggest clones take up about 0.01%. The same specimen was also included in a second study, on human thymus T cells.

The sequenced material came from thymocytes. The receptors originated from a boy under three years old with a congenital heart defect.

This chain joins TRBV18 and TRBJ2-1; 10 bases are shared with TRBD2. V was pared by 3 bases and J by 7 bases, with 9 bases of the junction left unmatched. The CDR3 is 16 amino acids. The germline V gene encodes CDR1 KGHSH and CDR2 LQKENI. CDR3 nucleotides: TGTGCCAGCTCACCGACACCCAGCGGGAGGGCAAATGAGCAGTTCTTC. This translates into CASSPTPSGRANEQFF.

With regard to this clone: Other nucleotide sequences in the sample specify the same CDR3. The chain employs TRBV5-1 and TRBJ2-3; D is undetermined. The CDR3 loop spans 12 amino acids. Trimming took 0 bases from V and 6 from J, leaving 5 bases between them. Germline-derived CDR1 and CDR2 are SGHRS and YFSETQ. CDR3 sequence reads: CASSLGGDTQYF. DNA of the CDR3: TGCGCCAGCAGCTTGGGTGGCGATACGCAGTATTTT.

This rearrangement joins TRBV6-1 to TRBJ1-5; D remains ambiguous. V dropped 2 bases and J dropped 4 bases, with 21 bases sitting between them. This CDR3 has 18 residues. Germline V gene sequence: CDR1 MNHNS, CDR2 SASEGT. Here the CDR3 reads CASSEWSGSSTFNQPQHF. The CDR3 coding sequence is TGTGCCAGCAGTGAATGGTCCGGGTCGTCAACCTTTAATCAGCCCCAGCATTTT.

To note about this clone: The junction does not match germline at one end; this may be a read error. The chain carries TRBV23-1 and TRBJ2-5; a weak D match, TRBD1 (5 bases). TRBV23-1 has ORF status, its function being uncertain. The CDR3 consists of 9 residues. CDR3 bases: TGCGCCAGACGGACACCCCCCAACTTC. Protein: CARRTPPNF.

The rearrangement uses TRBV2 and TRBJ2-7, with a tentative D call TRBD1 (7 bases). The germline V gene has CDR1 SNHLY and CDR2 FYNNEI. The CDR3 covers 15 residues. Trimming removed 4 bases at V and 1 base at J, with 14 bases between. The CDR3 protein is CASSGGQGGSYEQYF. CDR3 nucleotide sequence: TGTGCCAGCAGTGGGGGGCAGGGGGGATCCTACGAGCAGTACTTC.